Below, 30 T cell receptor beta chains from the same sample are listed, as sequenced in a study of blood T cell repertoires in COVID-19. Assay used: immunoSEQ multiplex PCR; TCRdb lists only in-frame clones, some missing. The profile shows about 220,000 clones, more than 85% of them singletons. The sequenced sample was peripheral blood. The receptors originated from a man in his forties with active or convalescent COVID-19.

This sequence joins TRBV9 and TRBJ2-4, with 7 bases fitting TRBD2. V trimming: 1 base; J trimming: 8 bases; junction bases outside the gene matches: 9. The germline V gene has CDR1 SGDLS and CDR2 YYNGEE. The CDR3 consists of 15 residues. CDR3 coding DNA: TGTGCCAGCAGCGTATCCGGCGGGAGTAGTGACATTCAGTACTTC. It yields the protein CASSVSGGSSDIQYF. The full variable domain, its missing parts supplied by reference TRBV9 and TRBJ2-4, is DSGVTQTPKHLITATGQRVTLRCSPRSGDLSVYWYQQSLDQGLQFLIQYYNGEERAKGNILERFSAQQFPDLHSELNLSSLELGDSALYFCASSVSGGSSDIQYFGAGTRLSVL.

J is TRBJ2-7 and V is TRBV5-4; 13 bases are shared with TRBD2. This CDR3 is 16 amino acids long. V lost 3 bases and J lost 3; bases outside the gene matches: 6. Germline V gives CDR1 SGHNT, CDR2 YYREEE (reference sequence). CDR3 nucleotides: TGTGCCAGCAGCTACGGACGGACTAGCGGGAGCTACGAGCAGTACTTC. It yields the protein CASSYGRTSGSYEQYF. The entire variable domain, with the rest obtained from reference TRBV5-4 and TRBJ2-7, is as follows: ETGVTQSPTHLIKTRGQQVTLRCSSQSGHNTVSWYQQALGQGPQFIFQYYREEENGRGNFPPRFSGLQFPNYSSELNVNALELDDSALYLCASSYGRTSGSYEQYFGPGTRLTVT.

V usage is TRBV11-2 and J usage is TRBJ1-2; weak D call: TRBD1 (6 bases). There are 13 residues in the CDR3. Trimming shortened V by 4 bases and J by 5 bases, and 11 bases separated the two germline ends. Germline V gene data show CDR1 as SGHAT and CDR2 as FQNNGV. This CDR3 is CASSSQGKYGYTF. As DNA, the CDR3 is TGTGCCAGCAGCTCACAGGGTAAATATGGCTACACCTTC.

The chain carries TRBV19 and TRBJ1-2, with D possibly being TRBD1 (5 bases). CDR3 length: 16 amino acids. The ends were cut back, 1 base at V and 7 bases at J, with 19 bases in the middle. The germline CDR1 and CDR2 sequences are LNHDA and SQIVND (reference sequence). CDR3 coding DNA: TGTGCCAGTAGTATAGGGGACTTAAAGGGGACTTCTGGCTACACCTTC. This encodes CASSIGDLKGTSGYTF. The complete variable domain, with remaining parts taken from reference TRBV19 and TRBJ1-2, reads DGGITQSPKYLFRKEGQNVTLSCEQNLNHDAMYWYRQDPGQGLRLIYYSQIVNDFQKGDIAEGYSVSREKKESFPLTVTSAQKNPTAFYLCASSIGDLKGTSGYTFGSGTRLTVV.

V gene TRBV28 combines with J gene TRBJ1-5, with a weak D call TRBD1 (5 bases). The CDR3 runs 14 residues. V lost 6 bases, J lost 2 bases, and 11 bases lay in between. Germline V CDR1 and CDR2: MDHEN, SYDVKM. CDR3 sequence: CASSATGGNQPQHF. For the CDR3, the DNA is TGTGCCAGCAGCGCAACAGGAGGCAATCAGCCCCAGCATTTT.

The rearrangement links TRBV6-1 to TRBJ2-3, with D uncertain. Germline V gene lookup returns CDR1 MNHNS and CDR2 SASEGT. The CDR3 is 15 amino acids. V lost 0 bases and J 4 bases, leaving 11 bases between the germline ends. CDR3 in amino acids: CASSEALTVSDTQYF. In DNA form, the CDR3 reads TGTGCCAGCAGTGAAGCGCTCACAGTATCAGATACGCAGTATTTT.

V usage is TRBV21-1 and J usage is TRBJ1-6; the tabulated D call, TRBD1, remains unverified against the DNA. TRBV21-1 is tagged as a pseudogene. The CDR3 extends over 15 amino acids. The CDR3 here is CASSNGQVANSPLHF. The CDR3 DNA reads TGTGCCAGCAGCAACGGACAGGTCGCCAATTCACCCCTCCACTTT.

V and J are TRBV18 and TRBJ1-1, with D hard to call. Trimming removed 2 bases from V and 6 bases from J, with 10 bases in between. This CDR3 has 13 amino acids. CDR1 is KGHSH and CDR2 is LQKENI in the germline V gene. The DNA for the CDR3 is TGTGCCAGCTCACCATCGGAGCCGTCTGAAGCTTTCTTT. This codes for CASSPSEPSEAFF.

The V and J genes are TRBV7-9 and TRBJ2-2; no definite D call. The germline V gene encodes CDR1 SEHNR and CDR2 FQNEAQ (reference sequence). The CDR3 loop spans 13 amino acids. Trimming pared 4 bases from V and 3 bases from J, leaving 6 bases between. Here the CDR3 DNA reads TGTGCCAGCAGCTCGCAGTACACCGGGGAGCTGTTTTTT. Translating gives CASSSQYTGELFF.

The gene calls are TRBV7-6 and TRBJ2-5; 10 bases map to TRBD1. With 6 bases clipped from V and 4 bases from J, the junction kept 8 bases outside the gene matches. Germline V gene data show CDR1 as SGHVS and CDR2 as FNYEAQ. The CDR3 has 15 residues. The CDR3 DNA sequence: TGTGCCAGCAGTGTTGGGACAGGGGAAGGAGAGACCCAGTACTTC. Protein: CASSVGTGEGETQYF.

This clone was detected only once. The gene calls are TRBV7-2 and TRBJ2-1; no firm D call. V was cut by 7 bases and J by 7 bases, with 17 bases left in between. Germline V gene lookup returns CDR1 SGHTA and CDR2 FQGNSA. The CDR3 is made up of 14 amino acids. The DNA of the CDR3 is TGTGCCAGCATCTCTTCCGTTATGGAGAATGAGCAGTTCTTC. This gives the protein CASISSVMENEQFF.

This chain joins TRBV5-4 and TRBJ1-2; no reliable D call. V gave up 5 bases and J gave up 6 bases, with 20 bases separating them. Germline loops: CDR1 SGHNT, CDR2 YYREEE (reference sequence). This CDR3 region has 15 residues. The CDR3 bases are TGTGCCAGCAGAGGATTGCCCTACGCTAGAGATGGCTACACCTTC. It is translated as CASRGLPYARDGYTF.

This clone was recorded only once. This chain links TRBV19 with TRBJ1-4; possibly TRBD1 for D (6 bases). Germline assignment: CDR1 LNHDA and CDR2 SQIVND (reference sequence). The CDR3 covers 15 residues. Trimming shortened V by 7 bases and J by 0 bases, and 12 bases separated the two germline ends. DNA of the CDR3: TGTGCCAGTACAACCGCAGGGGCAACTAATGAAAAACTGTTTTTT. This translates into CASTTAGATNEKLFF.

V and J are TRBV19 and TRBJ1-1, with 9 bases matching TRBD1. The V segment lost 8 bases and the J segment 0 bases; nucleotides outside the gene matches: 7. Germline loops: CDR1 LNHDA, CDR2 SQIVND (reference sequence). This CDR3 is 15 amino acids long. The CDR3 bases are TGTGCCAGTGGACAGGGGCTCACCCTGAACACTGAAGCTTTCTTT. It encodes CASGQGLTLNTEAFF.

The chain employs TRBV28 and TRBJ1-6; tentatively, D is TRBD1 (6 bases). The germline CDR1 and CDR2 sequences are MDHEN and SYDVKM. Trimming cost V 3 bases and J 14 bases, with 17 bases left between them. CDR3 length: 14 amino acids. CDR3 protein: CASSFRGGKGSLHF. The CDR3 nucleotides are TGTGCCAGCAGTTTTAGGGGGGGGAAGGGGTCCCTCCACTTT.

The chain joins TRBV9 to TRBJ1-1; possibly TRBD1 for D (5 bases). This CDR3 contains 14 residues. V lost 0 bases to trimming and J lost 5 bases, with 11 bases between them. In germline, CDR1 is SGDLS, CDR2 YYNGEE. As DNA, the CDR3 is TGTGCCAGCAGCGTAGTAGGGGAGGGGACTGAAGCTTTCTTT. This codes for CASSVVGEGTEAFF. The full variable domain, with the rest looked up from reference TRBV9 and TRBJ1-1, is DSGVTQTPKHLITATGQRVTLRCSPRSGDLSVYWYQQSLDQGLQFLIQYYNGEERAKGNILERFSAQQFPDLHSELNLSSLELGDSALYFCASSVVGEGTEAFFGQGTRLTVV.

V usage is TRBV6-6 and J usage is TRBJ1-4; TRBD1 agrees at 8 bases. This CDR3 is 15 amino acids long. J lost 7 bases, V lost 2 bases, and 6 bases had no gene match. Germline V gives CDR1 MNHNY, CDR2 SVGAGI (reference sequence). The CDR3 DNA reads as TGTGCCAGCAGTTACCCTCAGGGGGCGGGTGAAAAACTGTTTTTT. This gives the protein CASSYPQGAGEKLFF.

The chain combines TRBV27 with TRBJ1-1; 7 bases align to TRBD1. Germline V CDR1 and CDR2: MNHEY, SMNVEV (reference sequence). This CDR3 comprises 14 residues. V shed 5 bases, J shed 3 bases, and the junction held 6 bases outside the gene matches. This CDR3 is CASSQTRGYTEAFF. CDR3 bases: TGTGCCAGCAGTCAAACCAGGGGGTACACTGAAGCTTTCTTT.

J is TRBJ1-2 and V is TRBV14; tentative D call: TRBD1 (5 bases). The ends were cut back, 0 bases at V and 8 bases at J, with 16 bases in the middle. CDR3 length equals 15 residues. Germline CDR1 is SGHDN and CDR2 is FVKESK. CDR3 sequence reads: CASSQEWIGGYGYTF. For the CDR3, the DNA is TGTGCCAGCAGCCAAGAATGGATTGGGGGGTACGGCTACACCTTC.

This chain joins TRBV25-1 and TRBJ2-5; D not certain. The CDR3 is 13 residues long. Per germline, CDR1 MGHDK and CDR2 SYGVNS. The V end lost 3 bases, the J end lost 2 bases, and 7 bases lay between the germline ends. DNA for the CDR3: TGTGCCAGCAGTGAGACCAGGCAAGAGACCCAGTACTTC. It encodes CASSETRQETQYF.

The V call is TRBV25-1, the J call TRBJ2-2; D is possibly TRBD1 (5 bases). V lost 4 bases to trimming and J lost 2 bases, with 14 bases between them. From germline, CDR1 is MGHDK and CDR2 SYGVNS. The CDR3 length is 16 residues. The DNA for the CDR3 is TGTGCCAGCAGTGTTACAGCAAGGGGTAACACCGGGGAGCTGTTTTTT. Translation gives CASSVTARGNTGELFF. The full variable domain, completed using reference TRBV25-1 and TRBJ2-2, is EADIYQTPRYLVIGTGKKITLECSQTMGHDKMYWYQQDPGMELHLIHYSYGVNSTEKGDLSSESTVSRIRTEHFPLTLESARPSHTSQYLCASSVTARGNTGELFFGEGSRLTVL.

This clone was found once. The gene calls are TRBV12-5 and TRBJ1-4, with 8 bases fitting TRBD1. The CDR3 has 15 residues. The J segment lost 8 bases and the V segment lost 6 bases, leaving 11 bases of the junction unmatched. Germline values: CDR1 LGHNT, CDR2 FRNRAP. The CDR3 sequence: CASGAPGTGREKLFF. Here the CDR3 DNA reads TGTGCTAGTGGAGCCCCCGGGACAGGCCGAGAAAAACTGTTTTTT. Using reference TRBV12-5 and TRBJ1-4 for the parts outside the CDR3, the full variable domain is DARVTQTPRHKVTEMGQEVTMRCQPILGHNTVFWYRQTMMQGLELLAYFRNRAPLDDSGMPKDRFSAEMPDATLATLKIQPSEPRDSAVYFCASGAPGTGREKLFFGSGTQLSVL.

This rearrangement joins TRBV7-9 to TRBJ1-4; D gene ambiguous. CDR3 length equals 16 residues. Germline V gene sequence: CDR1 SEHNR, CDR2 FQNEAQ (reference sequence). Trimming took 2 bases from V and 0 from J, leaving 10 bases between them. The CDR3 DNA sequence: TGTGCCAGCAGCTTAAGTTACATCCCAACTAATGAAAAACTGTTTTTT. Translating it yields CASSLSYIPTNEKLFF. Full variable domain (outside the CDR3, taken from reference TRBV7-9 and TRBJ1-4): DTGVSQNPRHKITKRGQNVTFRCDPISEHNRLYWYRQTLGQGPEFLTYFQNEAQLEKSRLLSDRFSAERPKGSFSTLEIQRTEQGDSAMYLCASSLSYIPTNEKLFFGSGTQLSVL.

This rearrangement joins TRBV7-8 to TRBJ2-7; 7 nucleotides align to TRBD2. The CDR3 is 15 residues long. The V gene end was trimmed by 5 bases and the J gene end by 5 bases; junction bases not matched to a gene: 12. CDR1 SGHVS and CDR2 FQNEAQ come from the germline V gene. CDR3 region: CASSGGLGSSNEQYF. CDR3 coding DNA: TGTGCCAGCAGCGGTGGACTAGGATCGTCAAACGAGCAGTACTTC.

This clone was counted once. The chain has TRBV20-1 and TRBJ1-1, with a possible D match to TRBD1 (5 bases). Trimming stripped 5 bases from V and 6 bases from J, with 10 bases between. Per germline, CDR1 DFQATT and CDR2 SNEGSKA (reference sequence). The CDR3 length is 11 residues. CDR3 bases: TGCAGTGCTCCCGGACAACCTGAAGCTTTCTTT. It yields the protein CSAPGQPEAFF.

V and J are TRBV27 and TRBJ1-3; 7 positions agree with TRBD1. Germline CDR1 MNHEY, CDR2 SMNVEV (reference sequence). This CDR3 contains 15 residues. V shed 6 bases, J shed 2 bases, and the junction held 7 bases outside the gene matches. The DNA of the CDR3 is TGTGCCAGCAGCCTATCAGGGGGTCCTGGAAACACCATATATTTT. Protein sequence: CASSLSGGPGNTIYF.

This chain links TRBV27 with TRBJ2-1, with 16 positions matching TRBD2. The V gene's germline CDR1 is MNHEY and CDR2 SMNVEV (reference sequence). V dropped 1 base and J dropped 2; count of bases not matched to a gene: 5. CDR3 size: 19 residues. The CDR3 protein is CASSLFAGTSGGAYNEQFF. In DNA form, the CDR3 reads TGTGCCAGCAGTTTATTCGCGGGGACTAGCGGGGGGGCCTACAATGAGCAGTTCTTC.

The sample holds one count of this clone. The chain employs TRBV6-5 and TRBJ1-1; 8 bases map to TRBD1. Germline values: CDR1 MNHEY, CDR2 SVGAGI. The junction had 6 bases not matched to a gene; V was cut back by 5 bases and J by 1 base. This CDR3 comprises 15 residues. The CDR3 sequence: CASSPGGSRNTEAFF. The CDR3 coding sequence is TGTGCCAGCAGTCCAGGGGGCAGCCGGAACACTGAAGCTTTCTTT.

The rearrangement uses TRBV7-9 and TRBJ2-7, with D hard to call. The CDR3 is made up of 14 amino acids. Trimming removed 1 base at V and 2 bases at J, with 9 bases between. Per germline, CDR1 SEHNR and CDR2 FQNEAQ (reference sequence). This CDR3 reads CASSLVGRTYEQYF. The CDR3 coding sequence is TGTGCCAGCAGCTTAGTGGGCAGGACCTACGAGCAGTACTTC.

This clone was found once. The chain recombines TRBV18 with TRBJ2-1; 11 bases match TRBD2. This CDR3 spans 15 amino acids. The junction had 6 bases not matched to a gene; V was cut back by 2 bases and J by 9 bases. CDR1 is KGHSH, CDR2 LQKENI, per germline. The CDR3: CASSPAEGLAAEQFF. CDR3 coding DNA: TGTGCCAGCTCACCAGCAGAGGGACTAGCGGCTGAGCAGTTCTTC.